A selection of T cell receptor beta chains follows, all from one sample in a study of T cell responses to AZD1222 COVID-19 vaccine. Profiled with immunoSEQ multiplex PCR; TCRdb holds only in-frame clones, not every one. The data contain about 160,000 clones, around nine tenths of them singletons. The material sequenced was peripheral blood, taken 28 days after the second AZD1222 dose. The source of these receptors is an adult who received the AZD1222 COVID-19 vaccine. Each CDR3 is given with its conserved first and last residue. Expanded clones are given a class, and other clones once, few, many or no size at all.

clone_size | v_call | cdr3_aa
. | TRBV19 | CASSFRDTDQPQHF
. | TRBV4-2 | CASSPTDRPQTAALAKNIQYF
. | TRBV5-1 | CASSPQDRRPRSFNEQFF
. | TRBV5-5 | CASSLAWGPSYEQYF
once | TRBV18 | CASSSILAGENTGELFF
. | TRBV6-5 | CASVAWGGYQPQHF
. | TRBV9 | CASSLHGRTEAFF
. | TRBV19 | CASSMRRLNEKLFF
. | TRBV14 | CASSQVSGYTEAFF
. | TRBV6-5 | CASSPGLNAEAFF
few | TRBV2 | CASSPPGKNKNTF
. | TRBV5-4 | CASSLRDSHQPQHF
. | TRBV18 | CASSPPNRAGDTEAFF
. | TRBV12-3/TRBV12-4 | CASSLGMNTEAFF
. | TRBV30 | CASGQQLDEQYF
many | TRBV3-1/TRBV3-2 | CASSLGQGRGYTF
. | TRBV20-1 | CSASRDREYGYTF
. | TRBV5-4 | CASSLGSDNGYTF
once | TRBV30 | CAWSVSSSTNEKLFF
. | TRBV2 | CASRAGSIGNTEAFF
. | TRBV5-5 | CASSLVVTGGSGYTF
. | TRBV9 | CASSVGQEYNEQFF
. | TRBV2 | CASRGDRVGNQPQHF
. | TRBV5-1 | CASSTGTGMNTEAFF
. | TRBV6-5 | CASRRLAGGHYEQYF
few | TRBV2 | CASTSTNSNQPQHF
. | TRBV5-1 | CASSIRQDGGYGYTF
. | TRBV4-2 | CASSQARAEQFF
few | TRBV4-2 | CASSQDRGSGGAYNEQFF
. | TRBV2 | CASSEWDSNQPQHF
. | TRBV6-5 | CASSYSVSGANVLTF
. | TRBV11-2 | CASSFPGERNSPLHF
. | TRBV12-3/TRBV12-4 | CASSGQGNYGYTF
few | TRBV20-1 | CSASPHIGGVVTGELFF
. | TRBV3-1/TRBV3-2 | CASSPRTDNTEAFF
. | TRBV7-8 | CASSPTPTLAGVETQYF
. | TRBV4-2 | CASSPVAGFAPYEQYF
. | TRBV20-1 | CSKSDGGGYTF
. | TRBV10-1 | CASTSGEGGGYNEQFF